This entry describes one T cell receptor beta chain. Antigen unknown. This sample was taken from a study of T cell repertoires in cytomegalovirus infection. Study at large: Public TCR beta signatures provided an indication of both CMV infection and a matching HLA type.

Points from the study as a whole: Clonotype analysis showed dominance of the ex vivo response by HLA-C-restricted CMV-specific TCR beta clonotypes. CMV carriers having the relevant HLA were flagged by cumulative public TCR beta family frequency.

This CDR3 has 15 residues. Looked up from germline, CDR1 is SEHNR and CDR2 is FQNEAQ (reference sequence). Unmatched junction bases numbered 14, after V lost 8 bases and J lost 7 bases. Via MiXCR, TCRdb re-called the reads, giving one row per CDR3 protein. Of 450,000 to 650,000 distinct CDR3 sequences in the sample, approximately 25% were seen once. The TCR originated in a human donor in good health (CMV status not recorded). Some clones in this sample may be carry-over from other donors' samples. The specimen was PBMCs. The chain employs TRBV7-9 and TRBJ2-1, with 7 bases aligning to TRBD2. The CDR3 bases are TGTGCCAGCCTAAGCGGGGAAGGGCCGGGAAATGAGCAGTTCTTC. It is translated as CASLSGEGPGNEQFF.